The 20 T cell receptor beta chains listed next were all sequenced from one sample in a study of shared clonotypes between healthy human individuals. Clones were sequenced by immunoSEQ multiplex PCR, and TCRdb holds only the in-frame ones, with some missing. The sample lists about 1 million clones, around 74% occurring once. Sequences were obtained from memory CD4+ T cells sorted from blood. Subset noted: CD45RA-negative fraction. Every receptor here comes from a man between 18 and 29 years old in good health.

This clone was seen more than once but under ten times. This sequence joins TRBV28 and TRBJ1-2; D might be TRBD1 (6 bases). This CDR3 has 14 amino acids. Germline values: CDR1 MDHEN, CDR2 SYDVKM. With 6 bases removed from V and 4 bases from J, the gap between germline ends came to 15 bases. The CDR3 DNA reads TGTGCCAGCAGCCAAGCCACAGGGACCTATGGCTACACCTTC. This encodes CASSQATGTYGYTF.

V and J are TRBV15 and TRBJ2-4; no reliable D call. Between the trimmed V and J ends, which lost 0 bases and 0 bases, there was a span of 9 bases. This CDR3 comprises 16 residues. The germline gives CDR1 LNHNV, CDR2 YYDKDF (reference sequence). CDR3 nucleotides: TGTGCCACCAGCAGAGATACCGAATTAGCCAAAAACATTCAGTACTTC. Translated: CATSRDTELAKNIQYF.

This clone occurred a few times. The CDR3 here is CASSLQGQGVKNIQYF. For the CDR3, the DNA is TGTGCCAGCAGTCTCCAGGGACAGGGGGTGAAAAACATTCAGTACTTC. J is TRBJ2-4 and V is TRBV28, with 11 bases matching TRBD1. Trimming cost V 5 bases and J 4 bases; bases outside gene matches: 7. The CDR3 length is 16 residues. Per the germline V gene, CDR1 is MDHEN and CDR2 is SYDVKM.

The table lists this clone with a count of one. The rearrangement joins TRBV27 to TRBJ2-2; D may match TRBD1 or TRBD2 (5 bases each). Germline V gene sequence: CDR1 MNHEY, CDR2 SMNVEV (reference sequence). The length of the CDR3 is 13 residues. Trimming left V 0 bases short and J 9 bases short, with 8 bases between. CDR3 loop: CASSLSEGRELFF. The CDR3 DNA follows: TGTGCCAGCAGTTTATCTGAGGGGAGGGAGCTGTTTTTT.

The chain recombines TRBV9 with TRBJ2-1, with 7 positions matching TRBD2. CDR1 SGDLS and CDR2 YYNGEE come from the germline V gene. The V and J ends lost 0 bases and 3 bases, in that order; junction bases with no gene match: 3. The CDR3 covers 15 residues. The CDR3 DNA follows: TGTGCCAGCAGCGTAGCCCCGGGGGGCTACAATGAGCAGTTCTTC. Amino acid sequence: CASSVAPGGYNEQFF.

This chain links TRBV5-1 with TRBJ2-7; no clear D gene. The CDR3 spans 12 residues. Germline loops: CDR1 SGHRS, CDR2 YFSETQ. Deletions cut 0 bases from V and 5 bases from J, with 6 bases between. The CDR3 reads CASSLEVNEQYF. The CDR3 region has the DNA TGCGCCAGCAGCTTGGAAGTCAACGAGCAGTACTTC.

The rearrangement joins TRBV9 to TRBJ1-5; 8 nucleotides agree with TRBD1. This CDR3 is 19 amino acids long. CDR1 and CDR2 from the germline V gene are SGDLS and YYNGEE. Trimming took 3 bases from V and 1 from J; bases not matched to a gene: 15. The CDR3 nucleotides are TGTGCCAGCAGCGCGTGGACAGGGAGTACGATAGGGAGCAATCAGCCCCAGCATTTT. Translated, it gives CASSAWTGSTIGSNQPQHF.

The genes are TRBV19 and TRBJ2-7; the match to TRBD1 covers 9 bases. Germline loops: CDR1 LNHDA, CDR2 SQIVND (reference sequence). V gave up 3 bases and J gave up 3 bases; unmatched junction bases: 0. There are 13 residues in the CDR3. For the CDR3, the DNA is TGTGCCAGTAGTATGGACAGGGGCTACGAGCAGTACTTC. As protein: CASSMDRGYEQYF.

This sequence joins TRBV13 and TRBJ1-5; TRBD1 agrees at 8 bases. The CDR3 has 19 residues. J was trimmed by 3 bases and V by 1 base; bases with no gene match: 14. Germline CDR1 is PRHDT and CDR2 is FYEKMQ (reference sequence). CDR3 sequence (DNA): TGTGCCAGCAGCTTAGTCGGCGCAGGGGGCGATAGAGACAATCAGCCCCAGCATTTT. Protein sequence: CASSLVGAGGDRDNQPQHF.

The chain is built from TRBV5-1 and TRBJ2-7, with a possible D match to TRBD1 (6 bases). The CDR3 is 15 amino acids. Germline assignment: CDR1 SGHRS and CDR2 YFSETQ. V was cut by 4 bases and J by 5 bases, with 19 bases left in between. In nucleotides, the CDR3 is TGCGCCAGCAGCACCCGATCGACAGGTTTCGACGAGCAGTACTTC. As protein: CASSTRSTGFDEQYF.

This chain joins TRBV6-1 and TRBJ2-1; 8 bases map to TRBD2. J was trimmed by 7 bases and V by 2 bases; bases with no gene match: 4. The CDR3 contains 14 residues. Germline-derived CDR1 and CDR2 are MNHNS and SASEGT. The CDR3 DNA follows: TGTGCCAGCAGTGAAAGCGGGGGAGGAAATGAGCAGTTCTTC. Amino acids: CASSESGGGNEQFF.

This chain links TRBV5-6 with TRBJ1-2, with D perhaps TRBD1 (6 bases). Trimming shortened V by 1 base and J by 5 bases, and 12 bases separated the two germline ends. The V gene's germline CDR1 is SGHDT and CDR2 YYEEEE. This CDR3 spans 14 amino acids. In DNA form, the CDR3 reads TGTGCCAGCAGCTTGTCGGGTCAGGGGTATGGCTACACCTTC. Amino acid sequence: CASSLSGQGYGYTF.

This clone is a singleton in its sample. This chain's CDR3 is CASSVGPGTSGSTDTQYF. CDR3 DNA: TGTGCCAGCAGCGTAGGCCCCGGGACTAGCGGGAGCACAGATACGCAGTATTTT. The genes are TRBV9 and TRBJ2-3; TRBD2 matches 12 bases. CDR3 length equals 18 residues. The J segment lost 0 bases and the V segment lost 0 bases, leaving 5 bases of the junction unmatched. Germline CDR1 is SGDLS and CDR2 is YYNGEE. The full variable domain, rest sourced from reference TRBV9 and TRBJ2-3, is DSGVTQTPKHLITATGQRVTLRCSPRSGDLSVYWYQQSLDQGLQFLIQYYNGEERAKGNILERFSAQQFPDLHSELNLSSLELGDSALYFCASSVGPGTSGSTDTQYFGPGTRLTVL.

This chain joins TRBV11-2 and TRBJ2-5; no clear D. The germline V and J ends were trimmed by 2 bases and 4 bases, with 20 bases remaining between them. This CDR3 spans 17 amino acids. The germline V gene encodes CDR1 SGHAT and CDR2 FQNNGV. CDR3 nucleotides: TGTGCCAGCAGCTTACTAAGCGCCCCTCGGGTGTCAGAGACCCAGTACTTC. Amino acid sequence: CASSLLSAPRVSETQYF.

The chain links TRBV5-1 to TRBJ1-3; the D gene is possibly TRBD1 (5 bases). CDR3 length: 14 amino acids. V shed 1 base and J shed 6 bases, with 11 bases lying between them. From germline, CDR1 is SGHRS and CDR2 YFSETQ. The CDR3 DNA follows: TGCGCCAGCAGCTTGCAGGGTTGGGAAAACACCATATATTTT. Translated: CASSLQGWENTIYF.

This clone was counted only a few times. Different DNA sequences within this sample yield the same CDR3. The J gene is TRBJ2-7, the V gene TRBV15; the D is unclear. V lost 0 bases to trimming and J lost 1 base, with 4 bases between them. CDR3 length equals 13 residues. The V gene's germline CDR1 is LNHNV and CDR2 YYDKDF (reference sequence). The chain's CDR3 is CATSRDRSYEQYF. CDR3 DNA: TGTGCCACCAGCAGAGACAGGTCCTACGAGCAGTACTTC.

CDR3 sequence reads: CASGRGSYTDTQYF. The CDR3 DNA reads as TGTGCCAGCGGGCGGGGGTCCTACACAGATACGCAGTATTTT. The chain employs TRBV6-6 and TRBJ2-3, with 7 bases lining up with TRBD2. CDR1 is MNHNY, CDR2 SVGAGI, per germline (reference sequence). This CDR3 is built from 14 residues. With 8 bases clipped from V and 2 bases from J, the junction kept 7 bases outside the gene matches.

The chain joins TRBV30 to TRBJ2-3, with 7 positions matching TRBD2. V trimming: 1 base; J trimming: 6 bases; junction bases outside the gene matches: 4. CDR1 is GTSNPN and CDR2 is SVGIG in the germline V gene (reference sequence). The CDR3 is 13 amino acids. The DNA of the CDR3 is TGTGCCTGGAGTGGGGACTACGTGGATACGCAGTATTTT. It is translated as CAWSGDYVDTQYF.

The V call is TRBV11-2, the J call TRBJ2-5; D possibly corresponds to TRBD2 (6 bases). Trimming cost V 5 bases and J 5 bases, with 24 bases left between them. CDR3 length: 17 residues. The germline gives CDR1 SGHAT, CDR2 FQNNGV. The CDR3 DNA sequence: TGTGCCAGCAGCATTACCAGAACGGGTCACGGAGGGGAGACCCAGTACTTC. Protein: CASSITRTGHGGETQYF. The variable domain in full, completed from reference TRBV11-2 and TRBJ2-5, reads EAGVAQSPRYKIIEKRQSVAFWCNPISGHATLYWYQQILGQGPKLLIQFQNNGVVDDSQLPKDRFSAERLKGVDSTLKIQPAKLEDSAVYLCASSITRTGHGGETQYFGPGTRLLVL.

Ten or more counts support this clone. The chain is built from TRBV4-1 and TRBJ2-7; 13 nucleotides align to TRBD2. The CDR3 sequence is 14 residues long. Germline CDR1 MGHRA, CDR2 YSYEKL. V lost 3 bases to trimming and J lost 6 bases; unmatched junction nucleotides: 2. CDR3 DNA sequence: TGCGCCAGCAGCCAGGGACTAGCGGGGCCCGAGCAGTACTTC. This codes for CASSQGLAGPEQYF.